This TCR beta chain derives from a study of OX40 agonist ivuxolimab in advanced cancers. On the study more broadly: Among those enrolled, mean age was about 63 years (range about 23 to 79) and 75% to 90% were male. Three patients responded partially, comprising one with hepatocellular carcinoma and two with cutaneous melanoma. Regarding the study as a whole: CD4+ and CD8+ blood T cells expanded clonally by week 6 at 0.1 to 3.0 mg/kg.

This table comes from immunoSEQ multiplex PCR, and its TCRdb copy is limited to in-frame clones, with some not included. The table lists about 95,000 clones, nearly 90% of them singletons. Peripheral blood came from all dose cohorts at three timepoints. On this clone itself: Its antigen remains unidentified.

This receptor was identified in an adult with an advanced solid tumor such as melanoma, head and neck, liver or kidney cancer. The source material was CD4+ or CD8+ T cells sorted from blood, sampled in a trial of the OX40 agonist ivuxolimab.

CDR3 nucleotides: TGTGCCAGCAGGAGGGGACTAGCGTTCGACGAGCAGTACTTC. Its protein is CASRRGLAFDEQYF. The chain is built from TRBV6-5 and TRBJ2-7, with TRBD2 identical over 10 bases. Germline CDR1 and CDR2: MNHEY and SVGAGI. The CDR3 extends over 14 amino acids. V lost 6 bases to trimming and J lost 5 bases; unmatched junction nucleotides: 7.